This T cell receptor (beta chain) was captured by sequencing in a study of a mutant IDH1 vaccine in newly diagnosed glioma. Study-level information: Every participant had undergone radiotherapy, temozolomide, or both before, and most underwent both. Findings of the study overall: Immune responses arising from the vaccine appeared in about 95% of patients.

CDR3 size: 13 residues. Germline V gene data show CDR1 as SGHDN and CDR2 as FVKESK. Trimming removed 6 bases from V and 11 bases from J, with 17 bases in between. Worth noting for this clone: Its antigen is unidentified.

Clones were sequenced by immunoSEQ multiplex PCR, and TCRdb holds only the in-frame ones, with some missing. Here the sample spans about 60,000 clones, roughly four fifths being singletons. The sample's time point: week 47, end of study. Vaccine doses each comprised 300 ug of mutant IDH1 20-mer peptide, with topical imiquimod. This clonotype originated in a woman aged 45-60 years with glioma. Material: PBMCs, obtained from a glioma patient whose treatment included an IDH1 peptide vaccine. This chain uses TRBV14 with TRBJ2-1, with D perhaps TRBD1 (8 bases). CDR3 sequence: CASSQQGGGQQFF. CDR3 nucleotides: TGTGCCAGCAGTCAACAGGGGGGGGGCCAGCAGTTCTTC. Full variable domain (remainder filled in from reference TRBV14 and TRBJ2-1): EAGVTQFPSHSVIEKGQTVTLRCDPISGHDNLYWYRRVMGKEIKFLLHFVKESKQDESGMPNNRFLAERTGGTYSTLKVQPAELEDSGVYFCASSQQGGGQQFFGPGTRLTVL.